This record concerns one T cell receptor (beta chain) sequence. Germline-derived CDR1 and CDR2 are MNHEY and SVGEGT. This CDR3 region has 13 residues. Trimming shortened V by 8 bases and J by 4 bases, and 12 bases separated the two germline ends. Here immunoSEQ multiplex PCR was the method, and the copy in TCRdb shows in-frame clones only, minus some. The sample yields about 300,000 clones, over 85% seen once. This sample was included in a study of blood T cell repertoires in COVID-19. Study-wide background: The samples span acute and convalescent COVID-19 from the United States, Italy and Spain.

This chain joins TRBV6-2 or TRBV6-3 and TRBJ1-3; unclear D gene. Sequencing used PBMCs or T cells enriched from blood (not recorded which). This TCR was recovered from a woman aged 45-60 years who had been exposed to COVID-19. The CDR3 DNA reads as TGTGCCAGCGGCCACTCATCCGGAAACACCATATATTTT. Translating gives CASGHSSGNTIYF.